A single T cell receptor beta chain is shown here with its context. The antigen is unknown. The entry originates in a study of OX40 agonist ivuxolimab in advanced cancers. Sequenced by immunoSEQ multiplex PCR; TCRdb stores in-frame clones only, minus some. The sample contains tens of thousands of clones, nearly 90% of which appear only once. Study findings and constraints: CD8+ T cells showed, on average, more clonal expansion than CD4+ cells.

The ends were cut back, 2 bases at V and 10 bases at J, with 27 bases in the middle. The CDR3 loop spans 18 amino acids. The germline V gene encodes CDR1 SGHTA and CDR2 FQGNSA. This material consisted of CD4+ or CD8+ T cells sorted from blood, taken in a trial of the OX40 agonist ivuxolimab. This rearrangement joins TRBV7-2 to TRBJ2-1; possibly TRBD2 for D (6 bases). The sequence was obtained from an adult with an advanced solid tumor such as melanoma, head and neck, liver or kidney cancer. CDR3 DNA sequence: TGTGCCAGCAGCTTAATCTTTACTTTTTGGGACGGACTACCGGAGCAGTTCTTC. Amino acid sequence: CASSLIFTFWDGLPEQFF. Supplemented by reference TRBV7-2 and TRBJ2-1, the full variable domain reads GAGVSQSPSNKVTEKGKDVELRCDPISGHTALYWYRQSLGQGLEFLIYFQGNSAPDKSGLPSDRFSAERTGGSVSTLTIQRTQQEDSAVYLCASSLIFTFWDGLPEQFFGPGTRLTVL.